A single sample gave rise to the 26 T cell receptor beta chains below, sequenced in a study of PD-L1 blockade in urothelial cancer. Using immunoSEQ multiplex PCR, the repertoire was profiled, and TCRdb retains in-frame clones only, with some absent. The table has about 30,000 clones, around 87% seen once; the top ten hold roughly 3.5%. The sequencing here drew on PBMCs, taken around atezolizumab (anti-PD-L1) treatment. The receptors were gathered from a man over 45 with urothelial cancer.

The chain is built from TRBV4-1 and TRBJ1-2; 10 nucleotides agree with TRBD1. V was pared by 4 bases and J by 3 bases, with 2 bases of the junction left unmatched. The germline CDR1 and CDR2 sequences are MGHRA and YSYEKL. The CDR3 length is 14 residues. This chain's CDR3 is CASSRDRGDYGYTF. CDR3 bases: TGCGCCAGCAGCCGGGACAGGGGAGACTATGGCTACACCTTC.

The V and J genes are TRBV7-8 and TRBJ1-5; no firm D call. CDR1 SGHVS and CDR2 FQNEAQ come from the germline V gene. The V gene lost 2 bases and the J gene lost 9 bases, with 17 bases spanning the gap. The CDR3 is 15 amino acids. The CDR3 region is CASSLYDTVQRPQHF. CDR3 bases: TGTGCCAGCAGCTTATACGACACGGTGCAACGGCCCCAGCATTTT. Based on the CDR3 plus reference TRBV7-8 and TRBJ1-5, the full variable domain is GAGVSQSPRYKVAKRGQDVALRCDPISGHVSLFWYQQALGQGPEFLTYFQNEAQLDKSGLPSDRFFAERPEGSVSTLKIQRTQQEDSAVYLCASSLYDTVQRPQHFGDGTRLSIL.

The rearrangement joins TRBV5-4 to TRBJ2-6; 8 nucleotides agree with TRBD1. With V trimmed by 4 bases and J by 0 bases, 9 bases remained unmatched. The CDR3 has 18 amino acids. Looked up from germline, CDR1 is SGHNT and CDR2 is YYREEE (reference sequence). In nucleotides, the CDR3 is TGTGCCAGCAGCCAGAGGACAGGGACACTCTCTGGGGCCAACGTCCTGACTTTC. This translates into CASSQRTGTLSGANVLTF.

This chain connects TRBV9 to TRBJ2-2, with D possibly being TRBD2 (5 bases). The CDR3 runs to 19 residues. CDR1 SGDLS and CDR2 YYNGEE come from the germline V gene. V was clipped by 1 base and J by 1 base, with 20 bases between them. CDR3: CASSVNNDEGRENTGELFF. CDR3 coding DNA: TGTGCCAGCAGCGTAAATAATGATGAGGGTCGGGAGAACACCGGGGAGCTGTTTTTT.

The V gene is TRBV6-6, the J gene TRBJ2-7, with D possibly being TRBD2 (5 bases). Trimming left V 7 bases short and J 5 bases short, with 18 bases between. From germline, CDR1 is MNHNY and CDR2 SVGAGI (reference sequence). The CDR3 loop spans 14 amino acids. In nucleotides, the CDR3 is TGTGCCAGCACCATGGGCGGGTTGACCCACGAGCAGTACTTC. Encoded protein: CASTMGGLTHEQYF.

V usage is TRBV9 and J usage is TRBJ2-1; D unresolved. The V and J ends lost 4 bases and 1 base respectively, with 12 bases between them. Looked up from germline, CDR1 is SGDLS and CDR2 is YYNGEE. This CDR3 is built from 15 residues. CDR3 amino acids: CASSTDNLSYNEQFF. Written as DNA, the CDR3 is TGTGCCAGCAGCACCGACAATCTATCCTACAATGAGCAGTTCTTC.

The chain employs TRBV15 and TRBJ2-1; 12 bases are shared with TRBD2. CDR3 length: 16 amino acids. Germline CDR1 and CDR2: LNHNV and YYDKDF (reference sequence). V was clipped by 4 bases and J by 3 bases; unmatched bases: 4. The CDR3 nucleotides read TGTGCCACCAGCATTAGACTAGCGGGAGTCTACAATGAGCAGTTCTTC. Protein: CATSIRLAGVYNEQFF.

The chain links TRBV7-9 to TRBJ2-7; tentatively, D is TRBD2 (6 bases). The germline V gene encodes CDR1 SEHNR and CDR2 FQNEAQ (reference sequence). The CDR3 runs to 14 residues. The ends were cut back, 6 bases at V and 0 bases at J, with 12 bases in the middle. The CDR3 region has the DNA TGTGCCAGCAGTCGGGGGTCCAGCTCCTACGAGCAGTACTTC. Translating it yields CASSRGSSSYEQYF.

V gene TRBV10-1 combines with J gene TRBJ2-3, with 10 bases identical to TRBD1. The CDR3 extends over 15 amino acids. V trimming: 2 bases; J trimming: 5 bases; junction bases outside the gene matches: 4. Germline V CDR1 and CDR2: WNHNN, SYGVQD (reference sequence). In DNA, the CDR3 is TGCGCCAGCAGTGAGGGACAGGGGGAGAAAGATACGCAGTATTTT. It encodes CASSEGQGEKDTQYF.

The rearrangement joins TRBV5-4 to TRBJ1-1; 7 bases map to TRBD1. J was trimmed by 1 base and V by 0 bases; bases with no gene match: 6. Germline CDR1 is SGHNT and CDR2 is YYREEE (reference sequence). This CDR3 has 16 residues. CDR3 sequence reads: CASSLAVDRANTEAFF. As DNA, the CDR3 is TGTGCCAGCAGCTTGGCTGTCGACAGGGCGAACACTGAAGCTTTCTTT.

The rearrangement links TRBV27 to TRBJ2-7; TRBD1 is a possible D gene (5 bases). Germline V lookup: CDR1 MNHEY, CDR2 SMNVEV (reference sequence). This CDR3 contains 14 residues. The V end was cut by 2 bases, the J end by 1 base, with 9 bases between. CDR3 nucleotide sequence: TGTGCCAGCAGTTTAAGGACACTTTCCTACGAGCAGTACTTC. It specifies CASSLRTLSYEQYF.

The chain has TRBV5-4 and TRBJ2-1, with TRBD2 matching 10 bases. Germline V gene data show CDR1 as SGHNT and CDR2 as YYREEE (reference sequence). The CDR3 length is 15 residues. Losses at the gene ends were 6 bases for V and 4 bases for J; bases not matched to a gene: 7. CDR3 nucleotides: TGTGCCAGCACCCCAGGGACTAGCGCTTACAATGAGCAGTTCTTC. It translates to CASTPGTSAYNEQFF.

This rearrangement joins TRBV7-8 to TRBJ2-4, with 9 bases matching TRBD1. V was pared by 1 base and J by 7 bases, with 8 bases of the junction left unmatched. Germline V gives CDR1 SGHVS, CDR2 FQNEAQ. The CDR3 consists of 16 residues. The CDR3 spells CASSLGRGQGSNIQYF. The CDR3 coding sequence is TGTGCCAGCAGCTTAGGTCGCGGACAGGGGTCGAACATTCAGTACTTC.

V and J are TRBV29-1 and TRBJ2-3, with 8 bases identical to TRBD2. The CDR3 extends over 12 amino acids. Unmatched junction bases numbered 2, after V lost 7 bases and J lost 2 bases. Germline CDR1 reads SQVTM; CDR2 reads ANQGSEA. CDR3 residues: CSAGLATDTQYF. DNA for the CDR3: TGCAGCGCTGGACTAGCCACAGATACGCAGTATTTT.

This chain connects TRBV14 to TRBJ2-1; 16 bases align to TRBD2. V shed 2 bases and J 6 bases; nucleotides not matched to a gene: 16. Germline assignment: CDR1 SGHDN and CDR2 FVKESK. The CDR3 spans 21 residues. This CDR3 reads CASSQFPGLAGGQLPSNEQFF. In DNA form, the CDR3 reads TGTGCCAGCAGCCAATTCCCGGGACTAGCGGGAGGGCAGCTCCCCTCCAATGAGCAGTTCTTC.

The chain couples TRBV4-1 to TRBJ2-2, with 14 bases lining up with TRBD2. The CDR3 totals 18 residues. Per germline, CDR1 MGHRA and CDR2 YSYEKL. V gave up 1 base and J gave up 4 bases; unmatched junction bases: 5. CDR3 in DNA: TGCGCCAGCAGCCAAGGACTAGCGGGGGGGCGCGTCACCGGGGAGCTGTTTTTT. It codes for CASSQGLAGGRVTGELFF.

This sequence joins TRBV7-9 and TRBJ1-4; unclear D gene. Trimming stripped 0 bases from V and 11 bases from J, with 13 bases between. Germline CDR1 SEHNR, CDR2 FQNEAQ (reference sequence). The CDR3 loop spans 14 amino acids. CDR3 in amino acids: CASSLAATSWKLFF. The DNA of the CDR3 is TGTGCCAGCAGCTTAGCAGCCACCTCGTGGAAACTGTTTTTT.

This clone was seen a single time. This rearrangement joins TRBV18 to TRBJ2-7; 10 positions agree with TRBD2. The ends lost 4 bases at V and 2 bases at J; junction bases unmatched: 20. CDR1 and CDR2 from the germline V gene are KGHSH and LQKENI. The CDR3 has 20 residues. Here the CDR3 DNA reads TGTGCCAGCTCACGGGGCGGGACTAGCGAGGAGCTCGCGTTCCCCTACGAGCAGTACTTC. This codes for CASSRGGTSEELAFPYEQYF. The whole variable domain, remainder taken from reference TRBV18 and TRBJ2-7, is NAGVMQNPRHLVRRRGQEARLRCSPMKGHSHVYWYRQLPEEGLKFMVYLQKENIIDESGMPKERFSAEFPKEGPSILRIQQVVRGDSAAYFCASSRGGTSEELAFPYEQYFGPGTRLTVT.

This sequence joins TRBV6-5 and TRBJ2-3, with a tentative D call TRBD2 (5 bases). The germline V gene has CDR1 MNHEY and CDR2 SVGAGI. V lost 2 bases to trimming and J lost 6 bases, with 15 bases between them. The CDR3 has 15 amino acids. Here the CDR3 DNA reads TGTGCCAGCAGTTACCGGGGAGTCAATCGGGATACGCAGTATTTT. Translated, it gives CASSYRGVNRDTQYF.

On this clone itself: A read error may produce the germline difference seen at one junction end. The gene calls are TRBV10-3 and TRBJ2-7, with TRBD1 matching 9 bases. The CDR3 loop spans 14 amino acids. CDR1 is ENHRY and CDR2 is SYGVKD in the germline V gene. For the CDR3, the DNA is TGTGCCGGCAGCACAGGGGGCGACTCCGACGAGCAGTACTTC. Encoded protein: CAGSTGGDSDEQYF.

The chain couples TRBV7-3 to TRBJ2-3; 7 positions match TRBD2. The CDR3 covers 14 residues. The junction had 1 base not matched to a gene; V was cut back by 3 bases and J by 1 base. Germline CDR1 reads SGHTA; CDR2 reads FQGTGA. The CDR3 reads CASSFRGGTDTQYF. The CDR3 DNA is TGTGCCAGCAGCTTTCGGGGGGGCACAGATACGCAGTATTTT.

The genes are TRBV5-1 and TRBJ2-1; 10 nucleotides match TRBD1. From germline, CDR1 is SGHRS and CDR2 YFSETQ. The CDR3 totals 15 residues. V gave up 4 bases and J gave up 3 bases; unmatched junction bases: 4. The CDR3 nucleotides are TGCGCCAGCAGCACCAGGGACAGGGGCTACAATGAGCAGTTCTTC. Protein sequence: CASSTRDRGYNEQFF.

The V call is TRBV18, the J call TRBJ2-5; weak D call: TRBD1 (5 bases). Looked up from germline, CDR1 is KGHSH and CDR2 is LQKENI. Deletions cut 2 bases from V and 2 bases from J, with 6 bases between. The CDR3 covers 13 residues. This chain's CDR3 is CASSPDSQETQYF. The CDR3 region has the DNA TGTGCCAGCTCACCAGACAGTCAAGAGACCCAGTACTTC. The full variable domain, with the rest looked up from reference TRBV18 and TRBJ2-5, is NAGVMQNPRHLVRRRGQEARLRCSPMKGHSHVYWYRQLPEEGLKFMVYLQKENIIDESGMPKERFSAEFPKEGPSILRIQQVVRGDSAAYFCASSPDSQETQYFGPGTRLLVL.

The CDR3 here is CASSQDWTGNTKNTIYF. For the CDR3, the DNA is TGCGCCAGCAGCCAAGATTGGACAGGGAATACTAAAAACACCATATATTTT. The chain employs TRBV4-3 and TRBJ1-3; TRBD1 matches at 8 bases. The germline gives CDR1 LGHNA, CDR2 YSLEER. The CDR3 is made up of 17 amino acids. Trimming took 0 bases from V and 6 from J; bases not matched to a gene: 10.

The chain links TRBV10-2 to TRBJ2-7; TRBD1 matches 12 bases. CDR1 and CDR2 from the germline V gene are WSHSY and SAAADI. This CDR3 spans 17 amino acids. V gave up 10 bases and J gave up 6 bases; unmatched junction bases: 19. For the CDR3, the DNA is TGCGCCACCTCTTATCACTCTACCGGGACAGGGGGCTCCGAGCAGTACTTC. This gives the protein CATSYHSTGTGGSEQYF.

The chain employs TRBV19 and TRBJ2-1; 9 bases map to TRBD2. The V segment lost 4 bases and the J segment 4 bases; nucleotides outside the gene matches: 5. Germline CDR1 LNHDA, CDR2 SQIVND (reference sequence). There are 15 residues in the CDR3. As DNA, the CDR3 is TGTGCCAGTAGTACCCGACTAGCGGTGTACAATGAGCAGTTCTTC. The encoded protein is CASSTRLAVYNEQFF.